The present T cell receptor beta chain was sequenced within a study of human CD8 memory T cell subsets. Early memory CD8+ T cells that were CCR7+ PD-1+ TIGIT+ with exhausted-like traits constituted the TPEX cells. Negative magnetic separation was used for the enrichment of total CD8+ T cells. Per germline, CDR1 MNHEY and CDR2 SVGAGI. The CDR3 totals 16 residues. The TCR beta sequencing libraries came from UMI-labeled 5' RACE. From its re-call of the 5' RACE reads, TCRdb lists each CDR3 protein once, without DNA. The data include 9,500 to 12,000 distinct CDR3 sequences; the top ten clones carry 20%. Sequenced sample: CD8+ T cells from PBMCs. The J gene is TRBJ2-1, the V gene TRBV6-5; the TRBD2 assignment by TCRdb is unverifiable without DNA. This clonotype originated in a human donor in good health. CDR3 amino acids: CASSTPGTSSYNEQFF.